The clone carrying this T cell receptor beta chain has a single count. Its target is not known. In each case, RNA was isolated and then reverse transcribed into cDNA as the sequencing template. Profiling relied on immunoSEQ multiplex PCR, and the TCRdb table lists in-frame clones only, not all of them. Of some 240,000 clones detected, less than 75% appear once; the ten largest clones hold roughly 1.6%. The sample originates from a study of CD8+ T cells in alopecia areata. Study context: The protocol delivered tofacitinib for 6 to 18 months, then withdrew it for 6 months. Treated patients received severity scores based on the percentage of scalp area affected. Study-level results: Especially in alopecia totalis/universalis, lesional scalp showed greater clonality than normal scalp did.

Regarding treatment: oral pan-JAK inhibitor, 5-10 mg twice daily. The receptor's source is a human donor with alopecia areata. Sequences were derived from CD4+ T cells sorted from blood, sampled at week 4, from a patient treated with tofacitinib.

CDR3 sequence (DNA): TGTGCCAGCAGCTTGGACGTGGCTCGCAATGAGCAGTTCTTC. Translating it yields CASSLDVARNEQFF. This chain connects TRBV5-4 to TRBJ2-1, with D uncertain. The V gene's germline CDR1 is SGHNT and CDR2 YYREEE (reference sequence). V was pared by 0 bases and J by 6 bases, with 10 bases between. CDR3 length: 14 residues. The full variable domain, its missing parts supplied by reference TRBV5-4 and TRBJ2-1, is ETGVTQSPTHLIKTRGQQVTLRCSSQSGHNTVSWYQQALGQGPQFIFQYYREEENGRGNFPPRFSGLQFPNYSSELNVNALELDDSALYLCASSLDVARNEQFFGPGTRLTVL.